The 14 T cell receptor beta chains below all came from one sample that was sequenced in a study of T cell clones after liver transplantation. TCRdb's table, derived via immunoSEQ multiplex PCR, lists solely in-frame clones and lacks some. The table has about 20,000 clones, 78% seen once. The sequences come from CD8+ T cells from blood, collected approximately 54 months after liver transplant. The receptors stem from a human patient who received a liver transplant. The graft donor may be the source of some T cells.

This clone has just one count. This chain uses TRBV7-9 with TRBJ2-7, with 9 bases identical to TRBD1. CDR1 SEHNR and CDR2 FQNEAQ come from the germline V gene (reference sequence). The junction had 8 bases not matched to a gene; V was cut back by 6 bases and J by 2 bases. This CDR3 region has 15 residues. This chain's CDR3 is CASSYTGTGPYEQYF. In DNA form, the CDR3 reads TGTGCCAGCAGTTATACCGGGACAGGGCCCTACGAGCAGTACTTC.

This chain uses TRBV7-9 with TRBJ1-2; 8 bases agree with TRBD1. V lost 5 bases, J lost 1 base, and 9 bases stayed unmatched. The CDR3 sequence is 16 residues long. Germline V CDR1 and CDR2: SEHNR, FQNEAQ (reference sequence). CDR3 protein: CASSETPGQDNYGYTF. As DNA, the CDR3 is TGTGCCAGCAGCGAAACTCCGGGACAGGATAACTATGGCTACACCTTC.

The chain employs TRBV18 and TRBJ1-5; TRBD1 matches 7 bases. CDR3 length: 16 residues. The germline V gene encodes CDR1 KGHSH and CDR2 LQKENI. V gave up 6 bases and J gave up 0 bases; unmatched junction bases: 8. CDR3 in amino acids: CASSSTGTDSNQPQHF. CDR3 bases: TGTGCCAGCTCTTCGACCGGGACAGATAGCAATCAGCCCCAGCATTTT.

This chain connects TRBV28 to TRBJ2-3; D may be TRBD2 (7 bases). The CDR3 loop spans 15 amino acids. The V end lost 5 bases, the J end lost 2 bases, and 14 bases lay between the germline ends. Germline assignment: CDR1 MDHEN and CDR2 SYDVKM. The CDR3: CASSPYGGLTDTQYF. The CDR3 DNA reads TGTGCCAGCAGTCCGTACGGGGGGCTCACAGATACGCAGTATTTT. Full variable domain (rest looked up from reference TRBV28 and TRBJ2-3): DVKVTQSSRYLVKRTGEKVFLECVQDMDHENMFWYRQDPGLGLRLIYFSYDVKMKEKGDIPEGYSVSREKKERFSLILESASTNQTSMYLCASSPYGGLTDTQYFGPGTRLTVL.

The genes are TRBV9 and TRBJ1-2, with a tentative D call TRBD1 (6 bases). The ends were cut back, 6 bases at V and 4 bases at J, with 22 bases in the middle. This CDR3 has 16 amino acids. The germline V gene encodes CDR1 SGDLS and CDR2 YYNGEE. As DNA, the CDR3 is TGTGCCAGCACCAGCATCGGGGGGGCCGAGGTCTATGGCTACACCTTC. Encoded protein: CASTSIGGAEVYGYTF.

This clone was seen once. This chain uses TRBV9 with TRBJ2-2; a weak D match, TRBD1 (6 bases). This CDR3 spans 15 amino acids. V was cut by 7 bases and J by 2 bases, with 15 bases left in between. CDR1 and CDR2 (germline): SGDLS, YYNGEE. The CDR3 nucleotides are TGTGCCAGCCGCAGTACAGGGATAAACACCGGGGAGCTGTTTTTT. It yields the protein CASRSTGINTGELFF.

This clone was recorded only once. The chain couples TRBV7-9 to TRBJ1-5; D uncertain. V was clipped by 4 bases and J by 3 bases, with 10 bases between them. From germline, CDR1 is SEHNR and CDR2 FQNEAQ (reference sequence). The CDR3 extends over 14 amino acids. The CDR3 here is CASSSTGVNQPQHF. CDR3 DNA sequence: TGTGCCAGCAGCTCCACCGGGGTCAATCAGCCCCAGCATTTT.

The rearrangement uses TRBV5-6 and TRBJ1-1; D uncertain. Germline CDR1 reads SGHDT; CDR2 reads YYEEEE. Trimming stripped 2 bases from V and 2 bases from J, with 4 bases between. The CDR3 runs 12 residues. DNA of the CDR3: TGTGCCAGCAGCTTCGACAACACTGAAGCTTTCTTT. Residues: CASSFDNTEAFF.

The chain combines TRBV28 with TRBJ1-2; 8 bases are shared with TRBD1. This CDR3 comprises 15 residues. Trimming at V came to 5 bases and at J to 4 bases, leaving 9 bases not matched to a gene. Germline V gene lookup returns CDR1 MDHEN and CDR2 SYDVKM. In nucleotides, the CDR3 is TGTGCCAGCAGTCCGACAGGGGCCTCTCCCTATGGCTACACCTTC. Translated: CASSPTGASPYGYTF.

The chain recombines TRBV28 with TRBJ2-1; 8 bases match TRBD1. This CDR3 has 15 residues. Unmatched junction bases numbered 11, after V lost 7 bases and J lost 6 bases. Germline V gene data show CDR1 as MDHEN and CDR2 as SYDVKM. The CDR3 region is CASTPGGEGVNEQFF. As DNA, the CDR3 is TGTGCCAGCACCCCAGGGGGCGAAGGTGTCAATGAGCAGTTCTTC. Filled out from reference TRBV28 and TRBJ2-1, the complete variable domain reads DVKVTQSSRYLVKRTGEKVFLECVQDMDHENMFWYRQDPGLGLRLIYFSYDVKMKEKGDIPEGYSVSREKKERFSLILESASTNQTSMYLCASTPGGEGVNEQFFGPGTRLTVL.

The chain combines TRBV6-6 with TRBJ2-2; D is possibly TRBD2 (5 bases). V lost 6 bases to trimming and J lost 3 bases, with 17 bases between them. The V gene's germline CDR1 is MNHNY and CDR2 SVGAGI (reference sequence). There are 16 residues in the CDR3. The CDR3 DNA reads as TGTGCCAGCAGAGAGTTAGGAGGAGAGGACACCGGGGAGCTGTTTTTT. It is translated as CASRELGGEDTGELFF.

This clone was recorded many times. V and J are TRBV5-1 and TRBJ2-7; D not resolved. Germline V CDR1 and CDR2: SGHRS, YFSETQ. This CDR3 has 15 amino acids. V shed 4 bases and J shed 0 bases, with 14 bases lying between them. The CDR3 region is CASSPVPGRSYEQYF. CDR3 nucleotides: TGCGCCAGCAGCCCGGTTCCAGGACGCTCCTACGAGCAGTACTTC.

The DNA of the CDR3 is TGTGCCAGTAGTATCGCAGGGGACTACGAGCAGTACTTC. Its translation is CASSIAGDYEQYF. The chain employs TRBV19 and TRBJ2-7; weak D call: TRBD1 (6 bases). Germline V gene sequence: CDR1 LNHDA, CDR2 SQIVND (reference sequence). This CDR3 has 13 residues. V was trimmed by 3 bases and J by 3 bases, leaving 9 bases between them.

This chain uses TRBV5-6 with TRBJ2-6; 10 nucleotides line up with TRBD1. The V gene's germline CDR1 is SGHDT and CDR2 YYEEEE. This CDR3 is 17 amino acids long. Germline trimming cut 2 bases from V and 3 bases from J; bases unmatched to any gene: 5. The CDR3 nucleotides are TGTGCCAGCAGCTTTGGGACAGGGGAAAGTGGGGCCAACGTCCTGACTTTC. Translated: CASSFGTGESGANVLTF.